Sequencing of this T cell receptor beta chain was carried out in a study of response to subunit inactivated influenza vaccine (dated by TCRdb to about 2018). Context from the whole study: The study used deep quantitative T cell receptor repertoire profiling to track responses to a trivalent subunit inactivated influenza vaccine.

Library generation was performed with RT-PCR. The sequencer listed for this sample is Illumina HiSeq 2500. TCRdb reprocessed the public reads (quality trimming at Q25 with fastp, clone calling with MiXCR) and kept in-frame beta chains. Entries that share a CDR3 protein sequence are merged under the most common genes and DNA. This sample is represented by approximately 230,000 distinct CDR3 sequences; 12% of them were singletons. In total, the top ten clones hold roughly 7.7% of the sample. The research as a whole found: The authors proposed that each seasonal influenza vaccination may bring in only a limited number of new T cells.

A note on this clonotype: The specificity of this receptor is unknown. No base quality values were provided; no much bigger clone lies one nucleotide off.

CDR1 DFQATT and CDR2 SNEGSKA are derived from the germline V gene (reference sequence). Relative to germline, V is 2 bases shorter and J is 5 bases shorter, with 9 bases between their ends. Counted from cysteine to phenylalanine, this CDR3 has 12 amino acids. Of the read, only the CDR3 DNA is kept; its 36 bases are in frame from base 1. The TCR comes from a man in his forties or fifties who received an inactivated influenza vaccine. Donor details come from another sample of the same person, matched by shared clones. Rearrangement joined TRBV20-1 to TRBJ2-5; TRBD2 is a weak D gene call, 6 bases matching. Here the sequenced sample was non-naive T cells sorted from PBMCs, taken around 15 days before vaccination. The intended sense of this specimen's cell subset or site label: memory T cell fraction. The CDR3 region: CSARQGGETQYF. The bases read TGCAGTGCTAGACAGGGAGGCGAGACCCAGTACTTC.